This T cell receptor beta chain was retrieved from a study of T cells in Graves' hyperthyroidism and ophthalmopathy. Amplification of TCR beta CDR3 regions was performed using RNA transcripts as template. First-round RT-PCR of the TCR CDR3 relied on the HTBI primer set. TCRdb ran MiXCR on the multiplex PCR reads and lists one entry per CDR3 protein. Of hundreds of thousands of distinct CDR3 sequences listed, 16% were seen once; the top ten hold around 26%. This clonotype was counted many times. V shed 1 base, J shed 4 bases, and the junction held 6 bases outside the gene matches. CDR3 length: 15 amino acids. Per germline, CDR1 SGHAT and CDR2 FQNNGV.

The material sequenced was blood. The chain is built from TRBV11-2 and TRBJ1-2; 7 positions agree with TRBD1. This TCR was recovered from a woman aged 18 to 35 with Graves' ophthalmopathy. This CDR3 reads CASSLGIGTAYGYTF. In DNA, the CDR3 is TGTGCCAGCAGCTTAGGGATCGGGACAGCCTATGGCTACACCTTC.